The next 28 T cell receptor beta chains were all read from a single sample in a study of T cell responses to AZD1222 COVID-19 vaccine. Clones were sequenced by immunoSEQ multiplex PCR, and TCRdb holds only the in-frame ones, with some missing. The sample consists of over 150,000 clones, under 95% of them appearing once. This material consisted of peripheral blood, taken on day 0 of MenACWY control vaccination. These receptors were collected from an adult in good health.

CDR3 sequence reads: CASSHEGPGGKLFF. The DNA for the CDR3 is TGTGCCAGCAGCCACGAGGGGCCCGGGGGAAAACTGTTTTTT. The chain couples TRBV11-3 to TRBJ1-4; a weak D match, TRBD1 (5 bases). Germline V gene data show CDR1 as SGHNT and CDR2 as YENEEA. The V end was cut by 5 bases, the J end by 10 bases, with 17 bases between. CDR3 size: 14 residues.

A few counts support this clone. This sequence joins TRBV19 and TRBJ2-7; D tentatively fits TRBD1 or TRBD2 (5 bases each). Trimming shortened V by 4 bases and J by 3 bases, and 19 bases separated the two germline ends. Germline V gene lookup returns CDR1 LNHDA and CDR2 SQIVND (reference sequence). This CDR3 spans 16 amino acids. The CDR3 coding sequence is TGTGCCAGTAGTACCCGGGAACTCGGACAAGGCTACGAGCAGTACTTC. It encodes CASSTRELGQGYEQYF. The entire variable domain, with the rest obtained from reference TRBV19 and TRBJ2-7, is as follows: DGGITQSPKYLFRKEGQNVTLSCEQNLNHDAMYWYRQDPGQGLRLIYYSQIVNDFQKGDIAEGYSVSREKKESFPLTVTSAQKNPTAFYLCASSTRELGQGYEQYFGPGTRLTVT.

The chain uses TRBV11-2 and TRBJ1-2; TRBD1 matches 9 bases. The CDR3 runs to 15 residues. The V gene's germline CDR1 is SGHAT and CDR2 FQNNGV. V lost 5 bases to trimming and J lost 8 bases; unmatched junction nucleotides: 12. In DNA form, the CDR3 reads TGTGCCAGCAGCAAAGGGACAGGGTGGGGTTTCGGCTACACCTTC. Its translation: CASSKGTGWGFGYTF.

This chain connects TRBV18 to TRBJ2-1, with 12 bases lining up with TRBD1. CDR1 and CDR2 from the germline V gene are KGHSH and LQKENI. The CDR3 is made up of 16 amino acids. V lost 3 bases and J lost 9; bases outside the gene matches: 9. CDR3 region: CASSPMGTGGLGEQFF. The CDR3 DNA sequence: TGTGCCAGCTCACCGATGGGGACAGGGGGCTTGGGTGAGCAGTTCTTC.

The chain uses TRBV12-3 or TRBV12-4 and TRBJ2-1; D is perhaps TRBD2 (6 bases). The CDR3 has 13 residues. Trimming took off 7 bases at V and 9 bases at J, with 16 bases between the two ends. The CDR3: CASKSLAGTEQFF. The CDR3 DNA is TGTGCCAGCAAATCTTTGGCGGGAACTGAGCAGTTCTTC.

The chain couples TRBV7-3 to TRBJ2-2; 8 bases are shared with TRBD2. This CDR3 is 16 amino acids long. Germline CDR1 and CDR2: SGHTA and FQGTGA. J was trimmed by 7 bases and V by 1 base; bases with no gene match: 8. The CDR3 protein is CASSLIDGLAGGELFF. CDR3 bases: TGTGCCAGCAGCTTAATCGACGGACTAGCAGGCGGGGAGCTGTTTTTT.

The chain employs TRBV10-3 and TRBJ2-7; D not certain. With 4 bases removed from V and 3 bases from J, the gap between germline ends came to 7 bases. The V gene's germline CDR1 is ENHRY and CDR2 SYGVKD. CDR3 length: 12 amino acids. DNA for the CDR3: TGTGCCATCAGTGTTTCCAGCTACGAGCAGTACTTC. This sequence encodes CAISVSSYEQYF.

V gene TRBV9 combines with J gene TRBJ2-1, with 7 bases lining up with TRBD2. With 6 bases clipped from V and 10 bases from J, the junction kept 19 bases outside the gene matches. The CDR3 has 16 residues. Germline V gene data show CDR1 as SGDLS and CDR2 as YYNGEE. The CDR3 DNA is TGTGCCAGCACCCGTAGCCTAGATGCGGGAGTTCGCGAGCAGTTCTTC. Translating gives CASTRSLDAGVREQFF.

This CDR3 is CASSEHRGEKLFF. The CDR3 DNA reads TGTGCCAGTAGTGAGCACAGGGGTGAAAAACTGTTTTTT. V is TRBV19 and J is TRBJ1-4; TRBD1 agrees at 7 bases. From germline, CDR1 is LNHDA and CDR2 SQIVND (reference sequence). The CDR3 has 13 residues. Losses at the gene ends were 5 bases for V and 7 bases for J; bases not matched to a gene: 4.

This clone was recorded a few times. The identical CDR3 is also encoded by other nucleotide sequences in the sample. This chain links TRBV10-3 with TRBJ1-1, with D tentatively TRBD1 (5 bases). The CDR3 is 15 amino acids. Germline CDR1 is ENHRY and CDR2 is SYGVKD. Trimming removed 3 bases at V and 0 bases at J, with 11 bases between. The CDR3 here is CAISEGDRLNTEAFF. For the CDR3, the DNA is TGTGCCATCAGTGAAGGGGATAGACTGAACACTGAAGCTTTCTTT.

The chain uses TRBV6-5 and TRBJ1-1, with a possible D match to TRBD1 (5 bases). This CDR3 region has 13 residues. Germline lookup yields CDR1 MNHEY and CDR2 SVGAGI. V shed 6 bases and J shed 8 bases, with 16 bases lying between them. The CDR3: CASRMDIEVEAFF. The CDR3 bases are TGTGCCAGCAGGATGGACATCGAAGTAGAAGCTTTCTTT.

Only one count was recorded for this clone. The CDR3 DNA is TGCGCCAGCAGCACCACCGGGACAGGGAGTGAAAAACTGTTTTTT. Translating gives CASSTTGTGSEKLFF. The chain carries TRBV4-3 and TRBJ1-4, with 9 bases aligning to TRBD1. CDR3 length: 15 amino acids. V dropped 5 bases and J dropped 7; count of bases not matched to a gene: 8. From germline, CDR1 is LGHNA and CDR2 YSLEER.

V usage is TRBV15 and J usage is TRBJ2-3; 15 bases line up with TRBD2. With 2 bases clipped from V and 5 bases from J, the junction kept 2 bases outside the gene matches. The CDR3 runs to 16 residues. Germline assignment: CDR1 LNHNV and CDR2 YYDKDF (reference sequence). The DNA for the CDR3 is TGTGCCACCAGCAGACTGGGACTAGCGGGAGGAGATACGCAGTATTTT. Amino acids: CATSRLGLAGGDTQYF.

The V gene is TRBV10-3, the J gene TRBJ1-5, with D uncertain. This CDR3 has 16 residues. Germline CDR1 reads ENHRY; CDR2 reads SYGVKD. Between the trimmed V and J ends, which lost 3 bases and 6 bases, there was a span of 18 bases. Here the CDR3 DNA reads TGTGCCATCAGTGACCCGACTCTGGGGAGCGGTCAGCCCCAGCATTTT. It translates to CAISDPTLGSGQPQHF.

This clone has a handful of counts. This chain uses TRBV28 with TRBJ1-5; D unclear. This CDR3 comprises 11 residues. V lost 4 bases and J 12 bases, leaving 10 bases between the germline ends. CDR1 is MDHEN and CDR2 is SYDVKM in the germline V gene. The CDR3 DNA sequence: TGTGCCAGCAGTTCGGTCGCAGTCCAGCATTTT. It translates to CASSSVAVQHF.

J is TRBJ1-2 and V is TRBV18; D gene ambiguous. The length of the CDR3 is 13 residues. V was clipped by 2 bases and J by 5 bases, with 9 bases between them. CDR1 and CDR2 from the germline V gene are KGHSH and LQKENI. CDR3 bases: TGTGCCAGCTCACCAGAAGGCGATTATGGCTACACCTTC. Encoded protein: CASSPEGDYGYTF.

This chain connects TRBV30 to TRBJ1-1; D unclear. Germline V CDR1 and CDR2: GTSNPN, SVGIG (reference sequence). The CDR3 covers 14 residues. Trimming pared 3 bases from V and 1 base from J, leaving 12 bases between. The DNA of the CDR3 is TGTGCCTGGAGCCCCTCGGGCCCGAACACTGAAGCTTTCTTT. Translating it yields CAWSPSGPNTEAFF.

This sequence joins TRBV24-1 and TRBJ2-2; TRBD2 aligns across 10 bases. Unmatched junction bases numbered 17, after V lost 1 base and J lost 7 bases. CDR1 KGHDR and CDR2 SFDVKD come from the germline V gene. The CDR3 has 20 amino acids. DNA of the CDR3: TGTGCCACCAGTGATTTCAGCCGGGGAGCGGGAGGGCCCAGAAGCGGGGAGCTGTTTTTT. Amino acid sequence: CATSDFSRGAGGPRSGELFF.

This clone was observed once. The V call is TRBV18, the J call TRBJ2-7; the match to TRBD2 covers 10 bases. The V segment lost 4 bases and the J segment 4 bases; nucleotides outside the gene matches: 4. The CDR3 covers 14 residues. Per the germline V gene, CDR1 is KGHSH and CDR2 is LQKENI. CDR3 sequence: CASSQAGGPYEQYF. The CDR3 region has the DNA TGTGCCAGCTCACAAGCGGGAGGGCCGTACGAGCAGTACTTC.

The J gene is TRBJ1-2, the V gene TRBV6-5, with D possibly TRBD1 on 5 matching bases. The V gene lost 4 bases and the J gene lost 6 bases, with 21 bases spanning the gap. Per germline, CDR1 MNHEY and CDR2 SVGAGI. The length of the CDR3 is 16 residues. CDR3 DNA sequence: TGTGCCAGCAGTTTCCCCCAAACCGGGACCGATGATGGCTACACCTTC. This codes for CASSFPQTGTDDGYTF.

The CDR3 loop reads CASSPRVRDGSYEQYF. The CDR3 DNA reads TGTGCCAGCAGCCCAAGAGTAAGGGACGGTTCCTACGAGCAGTACTTC. The V gene is TRBV4-2, the J gene TRBJ2-7, with D perhaps matching TRBD1 or TRBD2 (5 bases each). V was clipped by 4 bases and J by 1 base, with 17 bases between them. This CDR3 spans 16 amino acids. Germline V gene data show CDR1 as LGHNA and CDR2 as YNFKEQ.

The rearrangement links TRBV27 to TRBJ2-7; D remains unclear. V was pared by 5 bases and J by 3 bases, with 11 bases between. There are 13 residues in the CDR3. Germline lookup yields CDR1 MNHEY and CDR2 SMNVEV (reference sequence). The CDR3 DNA sequence: TGTGCCAGCAGTATAGCTCCAGACTACGAGCAGTACTTC. It translates to CASSIAPDYEQYF.

As concerns this clone: This sample includes further DNA sequences coding for the same CDR3. The CDR3 nucleotides read TGTGCCAGCTCACCACGAGGGGACACCGGGGAGCTGTTTTTT. Protein sequence: CASSPRGDTGELFF. This chain links TRBV18 with TRBJ2-2, with D perhaps given as TRBD1 or TRBD2 (5 bases each). This CDR3 has 14 residues. The germline CDR1 and CDR2 sequences are KGHSH and LQKENI. V shed 1 base and J shed 3 bases, with 6 bases lying between them. The complete variable domain, with remaining parts taken from reference TRBV18 and TRBJ2-2, reads NAGVMQNPRHLVRRRGQEARLRCSPMKGHSHVYWYRQLPEEGLKFMVYLQKENIIDESGMPKERFSAEFPKEGPSILRIQQVVRGDSAAYFCASSPRGDTGELFFGEGSRLTVL.

The chain uses TRBV19 and TRBJ1-1, with D uncertain. Germline V gene data show CDR1 as LNHDA and CDR2 as SQIVND (reference sequence). V dropped 2 bases and J dropped 5 bases, with 12 bases sitting between them. The CDR3 runs 14 residues. For the CDR3, the DNA is TGTGCCAGTAGTATAAGAACCTTACCTACTGAAGCTTTCTTT. Translating gives CASSIRTLPTEAFF.

This chain links TRBV11-3 with TRBJ1-3; D gene unclear. Deletions cut 5 bases from V and 4 bases from J, with 18 bases between. CDR1 SGHNT and CDR2 YENEEA come from the germline V gene. The CDR3 sequence is 16 residues long. The CDR3 nucleotides are TGTGCCAGCAGCCTTAGAGCCGGGAGCACCGGAAACACCATATATTTT. This translates into CASSLRAGSTGNTIYF.

The V and J genes are TRBV19 and TRBJ1-6; 9 bases map to TRBD1. V trimming: 6 bases; J trimming: 2 bases; junction bases outside the gene matches: 5. The CDR3 covers 16 residues. Germline lookup yields CDR1 LNHDA and CDR2 SQIVND (reference sequence). For the CDR3, the DNA is TGTGCCAGTAGGGACACAGGGGGCGCCTATAATTCACCCCTCCACTTT. Residues: CASRDTGGAYNSPLHF.

This chain connects TRBV5-1 to TRBJ1-2; possibly TRBD1 for D (6 bases). Trimming shortened V by 2 bases and J by 4 bases, and 15 bases separated the two germline ends. Per the germline V gene, CDR1 is SGHRS and CDR2 is YFSETQ. The length of the CDR3 is 15 residues. In nucleotides, the CDR3 is TGCGCCAGCAGCTTCACAGGGCTCGGGAGCTATGGCTACACCTTC. Encoded protein: CASSFTGLGSYGYTF.

The rearrangement uses TRBV5-1 and TRBJ2-7; 7 bases line up with TRBD1. This CDR3 region has 15 residues. V was clipped by 0 bases and J by 6 bases; unmatched bases: 9. Germline CDR1 and CDR2: SGHRS and YFSETQ. CDR3 coding DNA: TGCGCCAGCAGCTTGGCTGACAGGGTGTTGGGCGAGCAGTACTTC. This encodes CASSLADRVLGEQYF.